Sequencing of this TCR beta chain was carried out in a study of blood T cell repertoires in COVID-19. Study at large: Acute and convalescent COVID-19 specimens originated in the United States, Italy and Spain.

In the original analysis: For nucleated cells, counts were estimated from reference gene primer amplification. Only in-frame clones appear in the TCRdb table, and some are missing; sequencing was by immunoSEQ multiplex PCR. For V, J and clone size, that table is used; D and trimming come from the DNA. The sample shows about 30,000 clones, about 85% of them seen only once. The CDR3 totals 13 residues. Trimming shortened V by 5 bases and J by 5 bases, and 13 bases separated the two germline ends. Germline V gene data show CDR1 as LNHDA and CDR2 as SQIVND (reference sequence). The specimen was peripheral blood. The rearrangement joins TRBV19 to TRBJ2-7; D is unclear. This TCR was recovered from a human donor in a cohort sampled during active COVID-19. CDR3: CASSDRQANEQYF. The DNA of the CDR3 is TGTGCCAGTAGTGATCGGCAGGCCAACGAGCAGTACTTC.